This TCR beta chain was captured in a study of persistence of HIV-infected CD4 T cells. Study information: Isolated cells were CMV- and HIV-1 Gag-responding CD4+ T cells. Suppressive ART had lasted a median of approximately 8 years.

The libraries were made with immunoSEQ version 4 in survey mode. Method: immunoSEQ multiplex PCR; TCRdb's copy keeps in-frame clones and lacks some. Here the sample spans about 40,000 clones, approximately 80% being singletons. Regarding this clone: Its antigen is unidentified.

CDR1 is SGHDT, CDR2 YYEEEE, per germline. The CDR3 consists of 15 residues. The trim removed 4 bases at V and 4 bases at J, leaving 9 bases unmatched. The stimulus was an HIV-1 Gag 15-mer peptide pool, about 1 ug/peptide/mL. Memory cells lacking CD40L and CD69 with high CD45RO were sorted. The rearrangement links TRBV5-6 to TRBJ2-3; TRBD1 matches at 7 bases. Here the sequenced sample was CD4+ T cells sorted from PBMCs after approximately 20-hour stimulation, taken from a patient who received antiretroviral therapy. This sequence originates from an adult man with HIV who was CMV-seropositive. The CDR3 here is CASSPDPGGPDTQYF. CDR3 sequence (DNA): TGTGCCAGCAGCCCGGATCCAGGGGGTCCAGATACGCAGTATTTT.